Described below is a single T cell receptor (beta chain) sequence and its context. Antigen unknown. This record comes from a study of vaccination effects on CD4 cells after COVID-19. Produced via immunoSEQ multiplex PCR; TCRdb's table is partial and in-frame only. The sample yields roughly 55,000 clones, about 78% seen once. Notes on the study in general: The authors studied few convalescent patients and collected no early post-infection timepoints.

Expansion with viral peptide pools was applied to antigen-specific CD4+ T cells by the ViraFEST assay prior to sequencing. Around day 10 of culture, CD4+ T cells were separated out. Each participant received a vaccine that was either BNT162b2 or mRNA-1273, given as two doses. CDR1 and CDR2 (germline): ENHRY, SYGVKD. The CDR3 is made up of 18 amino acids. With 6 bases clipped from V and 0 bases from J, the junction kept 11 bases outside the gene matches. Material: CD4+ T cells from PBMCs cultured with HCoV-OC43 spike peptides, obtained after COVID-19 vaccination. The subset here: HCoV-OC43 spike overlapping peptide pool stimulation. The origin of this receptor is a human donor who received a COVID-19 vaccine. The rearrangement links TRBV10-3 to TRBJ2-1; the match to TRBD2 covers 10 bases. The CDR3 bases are TGTGCCATCAGCCCGTTCTCTAGCGGGGGCTCCTCCTACAATGAGCAGTTCTTC. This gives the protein CAISPFSSGGSSYNEQFF.